The 19 T cell receptor beta chains presented below share a single source sample, sequenced in a study of cytomegalovirus exposure and HLA in healthy donors. The PCR made use of 60 Vbeta and 13 Jbeta primers. Assay used: immunoSEQ multiplex PCR; TCRdb lists only in-frame clones, some missing. Here the sample spans over 100,000 clones, around four fifths being singletons. Sequenced material: PBMCs. Every receptor here comes from a woman between 35 and 50 years old in good health and CMV-seronegative.

The rearrangement joins TRBV5-1 to TRBJ1-2, with D unresolved. The CDR3 has 14 amino acids. The V gene's germline CDR1 is SGHRS and CDR2 YFSETQ. V gave up 5 bases and J gave up 5 bases, with 16 bases separating them. The CDR3 DNA sequence: TGCGCCAGCAGTCCCACCCCCGAGGCGTATGGCTACACCTTC. Residues: CASSPTPEAYGYTF.

This clone was counted a single time. The rearrangement uses TRBV6-1 and TRBJ1-6; TRBD1 aligns across 7 bases. V gave up 2 bases and J gave up 0 bases; unmatched junction bases: 7. The germline V gene has CDR1 MNHNS and CDR2 SASEGT. The CDR3 contains 18 residues. The CDR3 DNA sequence: TGTGCCAGCAGTGAAAGGGACAGCGCGATCTCCTATAATTCACCCCTCCACTTT. Translating it yields CASSERDSAISYNSPLHF.

V gene TRBV7-2 combines with J gene TRBJ1-1, with D hard to call. Trimming removed 6 bases from V and 1 base from J, with 21 bases in between. The CDR3 consists of 17 residues. CDR1 and CDR2 (germline): SGHTA, FQGNSA. CDR3 DNA sequence: TGTGCCAGCAGGCAACGGAGCCCCATCCGGGGGAACACTGAAGCTTTCTTT. Translation: CASRQRSPIRGNTEAFF. Drawing the rest from reference TRBV7-2 and TRBJ1-1, the complete variable domain is GAGVSQSPSNKVTEKGKDVELRCDPISGHTALYWYRQSLGQGLEFLIYFQGNSAPDKSGLPSDRFSAERTGGSVSTLTIQRTQQEDSAVYLCASRQRSPIRGNTEAFFGQGTRLTVV.

This clone is a singleton in its sample. The J gene is TRBJ1-2, the V gene TRBV5-1, with a tentative D call TRBD1 (6 bases). This CDR3 comprises 13 residues. The germline V and J ends were trimmed by 2 bases and 4 bases, with 9 bases remaining between them. Germline V CDR1 and CDR2: SGHRS, YFSETQ. The CDR3 nucleotides read TGCGCCAGCAGCTTCCAGGACAGCTATGGCTACACCTTC. Amino acid sequence: CASSFQDSYGYTF.

The chain employs TRBV19 and TRBJ1-5; TRBD1 matches 8 bases. Germline loops: CDR1 LNHDA, CDR2 SQIVND (reference sequence). V dropped 5 bases and J dropped 2; count of bases not matched to a gene: 8. The CDR3 runs 16 residues. The CDR3 region has the DNA TGTGCCAGTAGTGTAGGACCGACAGGGGGCAATCAGCCCCAGCATTTT. This codes for CASSVGPTGGNQPQHF.

The rearrangement joins TRBV6-1 to TRBJ1-5; TRBD1 aligns across 9 bases. The CDR3 contains 15 residues. Unmatched junction bases numbered 2, after V lost 5 bases and J lost 0 bases. The germline gives CDR1 MNHNS, CDR2 SASEGT. The CDR3 reads CASSPQGASNQPQHF. Here the CDR3 DNA reads TGTGCCAGCAGTCCACAGGGGGCTAGCAATCAGCCCCAGCATTTT.

This chain joins TRBV7-7 and TRBJ2-2; possible D gene TRBD1, 5 bases. This CDR3 spans 16 amino acids. Germline-derived CDR1 and CDR2 are SSHAT and FNYEAQ (reference sequence). V was cut by 4 bases and J by 0 bases, with 12 bases left in between. The CDR3 protein is CASSSTDRPNTGELFF. CDR3 nucleotides: TGTGCCAGCAGCTCCACAGACAGACCGAACACCGGGGAGCTGTTTTTT.

The chain uses TRBV27 and TRBJ1-5; D perhaps matches TRBD1 (5 bases). V was trimmed by 0 bases and J by 7 bases, leaving 13 bases between them. The CDR3 is 15 amino acids. CDR1 and CDR2 (germline): MNHEY, SMNVEV (reference sequence). Written as DNA, the CDR3 is TGTGCCAGCAGTTTATCTAGGCAGGGTGGCCAGCCCCAGCATTTT. Protein product: CASSLSRQGGQPQHF.

V gene TRBV7-9 combines with J gene TRBJ2-5; TRBD2 is a possible D gene (5 bases). Germline lookup yields CDR1 SEHNR and CDR2 FQNEAQ (reference sequence). V was shortened by 4 bases and J by 4 bases, with 16 bases between the two germline ends. The CDR3 totals 15 residues. CDR3 bases: TGTGCCAGCAGCTCCATGGACTCACACGTAGAGACCCAGTACTTC. The encoded protein is CASSSMDSHVETQYF.

The chain combines TRBV10-3 with TRBJ1-5; D remains unclear. The germline V and J ends were trimmed by 7 bases and 0 bases, with 13 bases remaining between them. The CDR3 covers 15 residues. In germline, CDR1 is ENHRY, CDR2 SYGVKD. In DNA, the CDR3 is TGTGCCATCACCCGACTCACAAATAGCAATCAGCCCCAGCATTTT. Translated: CAITRLTNSNQPQHF.

The CDR3 region is CASTRRGTGSDEAFF. In nucleotides, the CDR3 is TGTGCCAGCACCCGGCGCGGGACAGGGAGTGATGAAGCTTTCTTT. The chain has TRBV27 and TRBJ1-1; TRBD1 matches at 9 bases. Losses at the gene ends were 7 bases for V and 7 bases for J; bases not matched to a gene: 13. Germline CDR1 reads MNHEY; CDR2 reads SMNVEV (reference sequence). The CDR3 length is 15 residues.

The rearrangement joins TRBV7-9 to TRBJ2-5, with TRBD2 matching over 7 bases. The CDR3 length is 15 residues. J gave up 2 bases and V 5 bases, and 8 bases lay outside the gene matches. From germline, CDR1 is SEHNR and CDR2 FQNEAQ (reference sequence). The CDR3 spells CASSAPRLAQETQYF. CDR3 DNA sequence: TGTGCCAGCAGCGCACCGAGACTAGCACAAGAGACCCAGTACTTC.

The chain has TRBV15 and TRBJ2-4; D is possibly TRBD1 (6 bases). The ends were cut back, 3 bases at V and 2 bases at J, with 11 bases in the middle. The CDR3 runs 15 residues. Looked up from germline, CDR1 is LNHNV and CDR2 is YYDKDF (reference sequence). In DNA form, the CDR3 reads TGTGCCACCAGCAGTGAACAGGGCACCAAAAACATTCAGTACTTC. The encoded protein is CATSSEQGTKNIQYF.

The V and J genes are TRBV7-3 and TRBJ1-1; D might be TRBD1 (5 bases). Germline CDR1 reads SGHTA; CDR2 reads FQGTGA. The CDR3 runs to 15 residues. The V end was cut by 3 bases, the J end by 0 bases, with 11 bases between. The CDR3 region is CASSFGASMNTEAFF. The CDR3 nucleotides are TGTGCCAGCAGCTTTGGGGCCTCTATGAACACTGAAGCTTTCTTT. Looking up the rest from reference TRBV7-3 and TRBJ1-1 gives the full variable domain: GAGVSQTPSNKVTEKGKYVELRCDPISGHTALYWYRQSLGQGPEFLIYFQGTGAADDSGLPNDRFFAVRPEGSVSTLKIQRTERGDSAVYLCASSFGASMNTEAFFGQGTRLTVV.

The chain combines TRBV5-1 with TRBJ1-3; D might be TRBD1 (5 bases). This CDR3 is built from 16 residues. Germline V CDR1 and CDR2: SGHRS, YFSETQ. V shed 0 bases and J shed 0 bases, with 10 bases lying between them. CDR3 sequence reads: CASSLGQGHSGNTIYF. In nucleotides, the CDR3 is TGCGCCAGCAGCTTGGGACAAGGACACTCTGGAAACACCATATATTTT.

This rearrangement joins TRBV6-5 to TRBJ1-6, with 9 positions matching TRBD1. This CDR3 is built from 16 residues. CDR1 is MNHEY, CDR2 SVGAGI, per germline. Germline trimming cut 1 base from V and 8 bases from J; bases unmatched to any gene: 6. CDR3 protein: CASSYYGTGGHSPLHF. CDR3 coding DNA: TGTGCCAGCAGTTACTACGGAACAGGGGGCCATTCACCCCTCCACTTT.

This clone was counted a few times. This chain joins TRBV28 and TRBJ1-2; a weak D match, TRBD1 (6 bases). V was shortened by 8 bases and J by 2 bases, with 15 bases between the two germline ends. This CDR3 spans 14 amino acids. Germline V gene data show CDR1 as MDHEN and CDR2 as SYDVKM. The CDR3, as DNA: TGTGCCAGCCACGGGACAATGAAAAACTATGGCTACACCTTC. Its protein product is CASHGTMKNYGYTF.

The chain joins TRBV19 to TRBJ1-6; 7 nucleotides align to TRBD1. Germline V gene lookup returns CDR1 LNHDA and CDR2 SQIVND (reference sequence). CDR3 length: 15 residues. V was clipped by 3 bases and J by 5 bases; unmatched bases: 4. The CDR3 region is CASSMKTGNNSPLHF. In nucleotides, the CDR3 is TGTGCCAGTAGTATGAAGACAGGGAATAATTCACCCCTCCACTTT.

This clone showed up just a few times. The chain joins TRBV7-7 to TRBJ1-2; perhaps TRBD1 as D (6 bases). This CDR3 has 13 residues. Germline CDR1 reads SSHAT; CDR2 reads FNYEAQ (reference sequence). The CDR3 nucleotides read TGTGCTAGCTACCACAGGGCCCCAAGGGGCTACACCTTC. Translating it yields CASYHRAPRGYTF.